The entry below gives a single T cell receptor (beta chain) sequence along with its context. CDR1 SGDLS and CDR2 YYNGEE come from the germline V gene. CDR3 size: 14 residues. J lost 4 bases, V lost 6 bases, and 4 bases had no gene match. Sequenced by immunoSEQ multiplex PCR; TCRdb stores in-frame clones only, minus some. The sample lists some 150,000 clones; around nine tenths were seen once. These data come from a study of CD4+ T cells in melanoma. The genes are TRBV9 and TRBJ2-2, with TRBD2 matching 9 bases. The sequence derives from a human donor with melanoma. CDR3 nucleotide sequence: TGTGCCAGCAACCAGCGGGGGGTCACCGGGGAGCTGTTTTTT. Its translation: CASNQRGVTGELFF.